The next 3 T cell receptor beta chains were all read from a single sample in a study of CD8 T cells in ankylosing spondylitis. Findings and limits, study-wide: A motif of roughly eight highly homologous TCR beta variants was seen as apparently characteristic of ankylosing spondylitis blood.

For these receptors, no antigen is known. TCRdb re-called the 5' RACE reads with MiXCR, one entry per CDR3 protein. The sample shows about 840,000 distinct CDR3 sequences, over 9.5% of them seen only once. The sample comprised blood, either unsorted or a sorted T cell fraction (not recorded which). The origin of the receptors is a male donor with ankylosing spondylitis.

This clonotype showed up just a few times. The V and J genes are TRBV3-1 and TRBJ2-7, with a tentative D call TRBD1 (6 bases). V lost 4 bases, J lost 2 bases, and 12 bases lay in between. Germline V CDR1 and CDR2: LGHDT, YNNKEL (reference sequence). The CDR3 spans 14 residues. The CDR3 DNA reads TGTGCCAGCAGCCCCGGACAGTTGACCTACGAGCAGTACTTC. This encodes CASSPGQLTYEQYF.

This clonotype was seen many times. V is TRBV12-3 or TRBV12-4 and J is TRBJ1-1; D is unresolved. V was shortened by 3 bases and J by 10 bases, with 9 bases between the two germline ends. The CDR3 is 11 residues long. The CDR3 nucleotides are TGTGCCAGCAGTTTGGCACGGACAGCTTTCTTT. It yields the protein CASSLARTAFF.

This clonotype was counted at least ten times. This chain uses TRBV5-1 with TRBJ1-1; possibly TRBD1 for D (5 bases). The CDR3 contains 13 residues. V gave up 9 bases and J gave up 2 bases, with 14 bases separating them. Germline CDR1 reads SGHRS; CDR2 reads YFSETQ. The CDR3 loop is CATKQDSNTEAFF. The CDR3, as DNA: TGCGCCACCAAGCAAGACAGTAACACTGAAGCTTTCTTT.